Described below is a single T cell receptor beta chain sequence and its context. Its antigen is undetermined. The entry originates in a study of tissue T cells after allogeneic stem cell transplantation. Across the whole study: Patients with graft-versus-host disease had grafts: four unmodified, three CD34-selected and T-cell-depleted. Recipient PBMCs from before transplant existed for five GVHD patients. Study-wide results and caveats: Tissue-detected TCR repertoire was only partly captured by blood and spleen T cells. Across patients, clones rarely overlapped, yet motif clusters were shared tissue-specifically.

The table came from immunoSEQ multiplex PCR; TCRdb's copy has only in-frame clones and leaves some out. The sample comprises about 43,000 clones, 92% of which are singletons, and around 3.8% rests with the top ten. Germline CDR1 is MNHEY and CDR2 is SVGAGI. The CDR3 has 15 residues. V dropped 3 bases and J dropped 6; count of bases not matched to a gene: 7. This chain links TRBV6-5 with TRBJ2-2; 7 bases are a match to TRBD2. Sequences were derived from blood, sampled before transplantation. The source of this sequence is a woman aged 35-75 years who later had graft-versus-host disease after an allogeneic stem cell transplant. The CDR3: CASSYMASGSGELFF. In DNA, the CDR3 is TGTGCCAGCAGTTATATGGCTAGCGGATCCGGGGAGCTGTTTTTT.